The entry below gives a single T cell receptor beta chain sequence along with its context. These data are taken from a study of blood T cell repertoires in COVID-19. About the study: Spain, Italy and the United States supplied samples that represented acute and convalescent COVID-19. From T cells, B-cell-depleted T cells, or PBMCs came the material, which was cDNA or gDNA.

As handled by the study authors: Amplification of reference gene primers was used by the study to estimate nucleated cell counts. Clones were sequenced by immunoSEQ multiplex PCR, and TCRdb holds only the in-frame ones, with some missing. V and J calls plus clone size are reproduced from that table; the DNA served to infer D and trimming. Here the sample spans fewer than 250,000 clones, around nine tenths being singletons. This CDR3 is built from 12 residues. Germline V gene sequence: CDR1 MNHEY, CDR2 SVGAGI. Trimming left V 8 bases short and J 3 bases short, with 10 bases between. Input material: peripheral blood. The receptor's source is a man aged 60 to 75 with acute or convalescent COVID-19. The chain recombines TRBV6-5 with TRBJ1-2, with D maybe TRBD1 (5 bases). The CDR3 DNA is TGTGCCAGCCAGTCGGGGGACTATGGCTACACCTTC. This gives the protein CASQSGDYGYTF.